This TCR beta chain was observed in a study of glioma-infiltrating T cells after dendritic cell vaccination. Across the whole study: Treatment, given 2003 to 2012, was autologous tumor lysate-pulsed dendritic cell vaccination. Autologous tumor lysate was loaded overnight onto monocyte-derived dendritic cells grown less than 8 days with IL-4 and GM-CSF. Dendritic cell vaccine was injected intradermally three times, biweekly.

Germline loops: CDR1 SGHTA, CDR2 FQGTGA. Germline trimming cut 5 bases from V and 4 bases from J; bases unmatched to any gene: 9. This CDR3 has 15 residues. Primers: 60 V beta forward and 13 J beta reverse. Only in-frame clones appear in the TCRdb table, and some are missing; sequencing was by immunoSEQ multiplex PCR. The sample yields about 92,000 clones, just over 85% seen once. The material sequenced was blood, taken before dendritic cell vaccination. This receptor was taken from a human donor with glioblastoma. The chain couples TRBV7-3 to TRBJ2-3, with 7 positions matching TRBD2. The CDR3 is CASSPVRAGPDTQYF. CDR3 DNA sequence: TGTGCCAGCAGCCCGGTTAGAGCGGGGCCAGATACGCAGTATTTT.